The clone carrying this T cell receptor beta chain was seen once. The antigen is not known. The data were produced by immunoSEQ multiplex PCR, yet TCRdb's version contains in-frame clones alone and is incomplete. The table includes some 180,000 clones, about three quarters detected once. These data are taken from a study of cytomegalovirus exposure and HLA in healthy donors. General observations from the study: Altogether, about 160 TCR beta chains were recorded as cytomegalovirus-associated. In a later analysis, first-cohort TCR clusters were found to tend to co-occur in the 95 to 150 validation repertoires.

The donors were in the roughly 130-subject validation cohort, distinct from the roughly 700-subject first cohort. The sequenced sample consisted of PBMCs. The receptor was derived from a woman aged 25 to 39 in good health and CMV-seronegative.

CDR3 DNA sequence: TGCGCCAGCAGCCAAGTCCGGACAGGGGGACCGGAGACCCAGTACTTC. Translating it yields CASSQVRTGGPETQYF. This chain joins TRBV4-1 and TRBJ2-5; 10 nucleotides match TRBD1. CDR1 is MGHRA, CDR2 YSYEKL, per germline. The length of the CDR3 is 16 residues. J lost 5 bases, V lost 1 base, and 7 bases had no gene match.